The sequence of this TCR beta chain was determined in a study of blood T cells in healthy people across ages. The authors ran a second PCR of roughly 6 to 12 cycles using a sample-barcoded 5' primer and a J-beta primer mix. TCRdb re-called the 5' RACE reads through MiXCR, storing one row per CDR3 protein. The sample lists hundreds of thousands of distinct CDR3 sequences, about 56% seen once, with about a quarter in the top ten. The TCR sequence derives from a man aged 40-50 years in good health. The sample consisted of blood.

CDR3 region: CASSLAGLRNTEAFF. In DNA form, the CDR3 reads TGTGCCAGCAGCTTAGCGGGGTTGAGGAACACTGAAGCTTTCTTT. The chain recombines TRBV13 with TRBJ1-1; D gene uncertain. The CDR3 loop spans 15 amino acids. Germline CDR1 reads PRHDT; CDR2 reads FYEKMQ (reference sequence). Trimming left V 1 base short and J 1 base short, with 10 bases between.